Below, 13 T cell receptor beta chains from the same sample are listed, as sequenced in a study of regulatory T cells in long-lasting Graves disease listed by TCRdb under 2021. This sample's time point label indicates: newly diagnosed GD, antithyroid drugs for less than 3 months. For both TCR sequencing and RNA sequencing, RNA was extracted from PBMCs using TRIzol. Libraries were prepared through multiplex PCR. Sequenced on an Illumina HiSeq 4000. CDR3 regions were amplified by Arm-PCR with iRepertoire HTBI primers to construct TCR beta libraries. The public sequencing data were trimmed at Q25 with fastp and processed into clonotypes with MiXCR by TCRdb, which kept only in-frame beta chains. CDR3 protein duplicates are merged, each entry listing the most common genes and DNA. In all, the sample holds roughly 500,000 distinct CDR3 sequences, and about 14% of those were seen once. The top ten constitute over 7.5% of the sample.

These same records also appear under a second study, on T cells in Graves' hyperthyroidism and ophthalmopathy.

The specimen comprised peripheral blood mononuclear cells (PBMCs), sampled at new diagnosis, from a patient treated with antithyroid drugs. The receptor set was obtained from a young man with Graves disease. Donor details come from another sample of the same person, matched by shared clones.

This clonotype was seen many times. V gene TRBV12-3 or TRBV12-4 combines with J gene TRBJ1-1; D is unclear. The CDR3 spans 16 residues. Deletions cut 5 bases from V and 0 bases from J, with 16 bases between. The CDR3 protein is CASSAPTRSLNTEAFF. The CDR3 DNA sequence: TGTGCCAGCAGTGCCCCGACACGTAGTTTGAACACTGAAGCTTTCTTT.

This clonotype occurred many times. The chain combines TRBV11-2 with TRBJ1-1; 8 positions match TRBD1. The trim removed 7 bases at V and 3 bases at J, leaving 13 bases unmatched. The CDR3 runs to 16 residues. The germline V gene encodes CDR1 SGHAT and CDR2 FQNNGV. CDR3 nucleotides: TGTGCCAGCACCCCTGGACAGGGTGCGAGGGACACTGAAGCTTTCTTT. Residues: CASTPGQGARDTEAFF.

This clonotype was seen ten or more times. The V and J genes are TRBV7-3 and TRBJ1-2, with 9 positions matching TRBD1. Trimming cost V 5 bases and J 5 bases; bases outside gene matches: 9. In germline, CDR1 is SGHTA, CDR2 FQGTGA. The CDR3 totals 15 residues. Written as DNA, the CDR3 is TGTGCCAGCAGCCCCACCTCGGGACAGGGATATGGCTACACCTTC. It yields the protein CASSPTSGQGYGYTF.

This clonotype has a count of ten or more. V usage is TRBV5-1 and J usage is TRBJ2-2, with D perhaps given as TRBD1 or TRBD2 (6 bases each). Germline V lookup: CDR1 SGHRS, CDR2 YFSETQ. Trimming pared 4 bases from V and 6 bases from J, leaving 16 bases between. The CDR3 is 15 residues long. In nucleotides, the CDR3 is TGCGCCAGCAGCCCGGGGGACACCAGGGCCGGGGAGCTGTTTTTT. This gives the protein CASSPGDTRAGELFF.

Many counts were recorded for this clonotype. This sequence joins TRBV24-1 and TRBJ2-1; the match to TRBD2 covers 8 bases. The CDR3 consists of 17 residues. Looked up from germline, CDR1 is KGHDR and CDR2 is SFDVKD. V was pared by 3 bases and J by 7 bases, with 13 bases of the junction left unmatched. The DNA of the CDR3 is TGTGCCACCAGTGATGGCCCGGGAGCGGGAGTAAGGAATGAGCAGTTCTTC. Its translation: CATSDGPGAGVRNEQFF.

This clonotype was observed at least ten times. The chain couples TRBV11-2 to TRBJ2-7; TRBD2 matches 9 bases. The germline gives CDR1 SGHAT, CDR2 FQNNGV. CDR3 length equals 15 residues. The V segment lost 0 bases and the J segment 5 bases; nucleotides outside the gene matches: 5. In nucleotides, the CDR3 is TGTGCCAGCAGCTTAGAGGGCGGGAGGGCCGACGAGCAGTACTTC. Translating it yields CASSLEGGRADEQYF.

As to this clonotype: A read error is possible here, since a much larger clone lies one base away. This sequence joins TRBV6-2 or TRBV6-3 and TRBJ2-5; 10 bases map to TRBD1. After removal of 6 bases from V and 7 bases from J, the junction contained 5 bases not matched to a gene. CDR1 is MNHEY, CDR2 SVGEGT, per germline. This CDR3 has 13 amino acids. The CDR3 spells CASSGTGDGTQYF. As DNA, the CDR3 is TGTGCCAGCAGCGGGACAGGGGATGGGACCCAGTACTTC.

This clonotype showed up just a few times. The rearrangement uses TRBV7-9 and TRBJ2-7; maybe TRBD2 (6 bases). V lost 6 bases and J lost 5, with 14 bases in between. Germline assignment: CDR1 SEHNR and CDR2 FQNEAQ (reference sequence). The CDR3 is 13 residues long. CDR3 sequence reads: CASSWEEVNEQYF. CDR3 sequence (DNA): TGTGCCAGCAGTTGGGAGGAGGTTAACGAGCAGTACTTC.

This clonotype occurred many times. The genes are TRBV6-1 and TRBJ1-1; 7 bases map to TRBD1. The CDR3 extends over 14 amino acids. V shed 10 bases and J 4 bases; nucleotides not matched to a gene: 12. In germline, CDR1 is MNHNS, CDR2 SASEGT. CDR3 loop: CATRFQGDGTEAFF. CDR3 sequence (DNA): TGTGCCACCCGTTTCCAGGGGGATGGCACTGAAGCTTTCTTT.

In its sample, this clonotype was seen many times. The chain joins TRBV12-3 or TRBV12-4 to TRBJ1-5; a weak D match, TRBD1 (5 bases). This CDR3 has 14 residues. The germline V and J ends were trimmed by 6 bases and 4 bases, with 13 bases remaining between them. The CDR3, as DNA: TGTGCCAGCAGGCCTCAGGGAATTAATCAGCCCCAGCATTTT. It specifies CASRPQGINQPQHF.

This clonotype came up many times. The V and J genes are TRBV10-1 and TRBJ2-7; D may be TRBD1 or TRBD2 (5 bases each). Trimming cost V 0 bases and J 1 base, with 7 bases left between them. Germline V gene lookup returns CDR1 WNHNN and CDR2 SYGVQD (reference sequence). The CDR3 runs 14 residues. The CDR3 DNA reads as TGCGCCAGCAGTGAGTCGAGGGGATCCTACGAGCAGTACTTC. Protein product: CASSESRGSYEQYF.

This clonotype came up many times. The V call is TRBV6-2 or TRBV6-3, the J call TRBJ2-1; D not resolved. The CDR3 has 12 amino acids. CDR1 and CDR2 (germline): MNHEY, SVGEGT. V was trimmed by 3 bases and J by 5 bases, leaving 5 bases between them. The CDR3 is CASSYADNEQFF. CDR3 coding DNA: TGTGCCAGCAGTTATGCAGACAATGAGCAGTTCTTC.

Regarding this clonotype: A much larger clone differs from this one at a single base, so this may be a read error. The genes are TRBV11-2 and TRBJ2-5, with D perhaps matching TRBD1 (6 bases). CDR3 length equals 16 residues. Germline loops: CDR1 SGHAT, CDR2 FQNNGV. CDR3 nucleotides: TGTGCCAGCAGTCCTGGGACACTCTCCAGTATAGAGACCCAGTGCTTC. Its translation is CASSPGTLSSIETQCF. The full variable domain, rest sourced from reference TRBV11-2 and TRBJ2-5, is EAGVAQSPRYKIIEKRQSVAFWCNPISGHATLYWYQQILGQGPKLLIQFQNNGVVDDSQLPKDRFSAERLKGVDSTLKIQPAKLEDSAVYLCASSPGTLSSIETQCFGPGTRLLVL.